This T cell receptor beta chain appears in the sequencing data of a study of cytomegalovirus exposure and HLA in healthy donors. The PCR ran on 60 Vbeta and 13 Jbeta primers. Measured with immunoSEQ multiplex PCR; TCRdb has only the in-frame clones, and not every one. This table has about 120,000 clones, around three quarters appearing once. As to this clone: Antigen unknown.

Germline-derived CDR1 and CDR2 are SGHNT and YYREEE (reference sequence). V shed 0 bases and J shed 2 bases, with 9 bases lying between them. The CDR3 is made up of 14 amino acids. Broader study findings: Analysis was carried out at a later point, and it linked a missense DCLRE1C variant to TCR beta V- and J-gene trimming. Clonal expansion was found to be greater in HLA-associated TCR beta chains than in equally common others in a later analysis.

Sampled while nominally healthy, donors likely had unrecorded immune exposures. The chain employs TRBV5-4 and TRBJ2-7, with TRBD1 as a possible D gene (5 bases). The clonotype was recovered from a man aged 45 to 65 in good health and CMV-seropositive. Sequencing was carried out using PBMCs. In nucleotides, the CDR3 is TGTGCCAGCAGCTTGGCAGGGTCCCCCTACGAGCAGTACTTC. This translates into CASSLAGSPYEQYF.